A selection of T cell receptor beta chains follows, all from one sample in a study of T cells in localized non-small cell lung cancer. Generated by immunoSEQ multiplex PCR, the TCRdb table keeps only in-frame clones and is missing some. The sample consists of around 3,600 clones, 31% of them appearing once. The input for sequencing was normal lung tissue next to the tumor, taken before any cancer treatment. The receptors come from a male donor aged 60 or over with stage III lung adenocarcinoma. Each CDR3 is given with its conserved first and last residue. The order of the fields is CDR3 length, clone size, J gene, D gene, V gene, CDR3 protein, CDR3 DNA. A D gene is named only where the DNA matches it firmly. The listing skips clone size in some rows; elsewhere it reads once, few, many or a size class.

16,-,TRBJ2-5,TRBD1,TRBV6-8,CASSFHPGQGGQTQYF,TGTGCCAGCAGTTTTCATCCGGGACAGGGGGGGCAGACCCAGTACTTC
16,-,TRBJ2-1,TRBD2,TRBV11-3,CASSFGLAVLANEQFF,TGTGCCAGCAGCTTTGGACTAGCGGTTCTTGCCAATGAGCAGTTCTTC
12,-,TRBJ1-2,-,TRBV9,CASSEAVYGYTF,TGTGCCAGCAGTGAGGCAGTTTATGGCTACACCTTC
18,-,TRBJ2-6,TRBD2,TRBV6-8,CASSYTFPGGAGANVLTF,TGTGCCAGCAGTTACACCTTCCCTGGGGGGGCTGGGGCCAACGTCCTGACTTTC
17,-,TRBJ2-7,-,TRBV15,CATSRDLRGGVGYEQYF,TGTGCAACCAGCAGAGATCTCAGGGGTGGGGTAGGGTACGAGCAGTACTTC
12,few,TRBJ1-1,-,TRBV30,CAWSYRMAEAFF,TGTGCCTGGAGTTATAGGATGGCTGAAGCTTTCTTT
15,-,TRBJ1-5,TRBD1,TRBV28,CATLRQGAYNQPQHF,TGTGCCACCTTAAGACAGGGGGCCTACAATCAGCCCCAGCATTTT
13,few,TRBJ1-1,-,TRBV19,CASSIAGGTEAFF,TGTGCCAGTAGTATAGCGGGTGGCACTGAAGCTTTCTTT
16,-,TRBJ2-1,-,TRBV6-8,CASSYSPSESYNEQFF,TGTGCCAGCAGTTACTCGCCCAGCGAGTCCTACAATGAGCAGTTCTTC
14,few,TRBJ2-5,-,TRBV7-7,CASTNPREQETQYF,TGTGCCAGCACCAACCCCAGGGAACAAGAGACCCAGTACTTC
14,-,TRBJ2-7,-,TRBV5-1,CASSLTGTSYEQYF,TGCGCCAGCAGCTTGACAGGTACCTCCTACGAGCAGTACTTC
14,few,TRBJ1-2,-,TRBV29-1,CSVGQTNRNYGYTF,TGCAGCGTCGGCCAAACCAACAGAAACTATGGCTACACCTTC
13,few,TRBJ2-7,TRBD1,TRBV2,CATKPGQFEEQYF,TGTGCCACCAAGCCGGGACAGTTCGAAGAGCAGTACTTC
12,-,TRBJ2-7,-,TRBV6-8,CASSLDQPGQYF,TGTGCCAGCAGTCTCGACCAGCCGGGGCAGTACTTC
18,medium-sized,TRBJ2-2,-,TRBV4-1,CASSPYFLAEGDTGELFF,TGCGCCAGCAGCCCGTACTTTTTAGCGGAGGGGGACACCGGGGAGCTGTTTTTT
12,few,TRBJ2-7,-,TRBV9,CASRAQYGEQYF,TGTGCCAGCAGGGCGCAGTATGGCGAGCAGTACTTC
15,-,TRBJ1-3,TRBD1,TRBV11-3,CASSRDRRSGNTIYF,TGTGCCAGCAGCCGGGACAGAAGGAGCGGAAACACCATATATTTT